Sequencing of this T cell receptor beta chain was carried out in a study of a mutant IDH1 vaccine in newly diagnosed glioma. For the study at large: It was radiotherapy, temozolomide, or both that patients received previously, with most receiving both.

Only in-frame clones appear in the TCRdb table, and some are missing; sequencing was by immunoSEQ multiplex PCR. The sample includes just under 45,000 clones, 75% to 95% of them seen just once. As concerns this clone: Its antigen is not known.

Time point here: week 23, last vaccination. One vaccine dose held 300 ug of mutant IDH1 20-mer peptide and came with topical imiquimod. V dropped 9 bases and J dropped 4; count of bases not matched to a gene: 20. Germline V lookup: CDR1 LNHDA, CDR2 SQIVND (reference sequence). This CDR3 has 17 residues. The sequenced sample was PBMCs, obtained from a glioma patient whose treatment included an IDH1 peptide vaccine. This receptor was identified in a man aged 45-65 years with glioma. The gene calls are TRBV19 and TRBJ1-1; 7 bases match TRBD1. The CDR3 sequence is CASAPDRVVYLSTEAFF. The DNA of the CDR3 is TGTGCCAGCGCTCCCGACAGGGTTGTGTATCTGAGCACTGAAGCTTTCTTT.